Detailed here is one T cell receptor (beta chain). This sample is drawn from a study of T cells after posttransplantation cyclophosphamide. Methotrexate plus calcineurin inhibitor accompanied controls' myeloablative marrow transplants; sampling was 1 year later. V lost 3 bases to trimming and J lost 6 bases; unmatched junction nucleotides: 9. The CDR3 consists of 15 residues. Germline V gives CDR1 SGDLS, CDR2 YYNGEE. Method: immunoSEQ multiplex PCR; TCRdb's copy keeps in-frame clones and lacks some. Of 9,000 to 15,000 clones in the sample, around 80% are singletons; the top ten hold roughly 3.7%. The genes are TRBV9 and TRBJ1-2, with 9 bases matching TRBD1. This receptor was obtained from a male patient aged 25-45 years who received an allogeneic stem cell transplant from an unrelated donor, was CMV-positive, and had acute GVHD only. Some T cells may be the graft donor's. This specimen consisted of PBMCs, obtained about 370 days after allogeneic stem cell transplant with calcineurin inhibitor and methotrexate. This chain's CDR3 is CASSAPGQGRDGYTF. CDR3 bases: TGTGCCAGCAGCGCCCCGGGACAGGGAAGAGATGGCTACACCTTC. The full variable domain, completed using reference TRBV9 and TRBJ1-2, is DSGVTQTPKHLITATGQRVTLRCSPRSGDLSVYWYQQSLDQGLQFLIQYYNGEERAKGNILERFSAQQFPDLHSELNLSSLELGDSALYFCASSAPGQGRDGYTFGSGTRLTVV.